These 22 T cell receptor beta chains were all obtained from the same sample, sequenced in a study of blood T cell repertoires in COVID-19. This table comes from immunoSEQ multiplex PCR, and its TCRdb copy is limited to in-frame clones, with some not included. In the table there are some 50,000 clones, approximately 90% of which are singletons. Sample: PBMCs or T cells enriched from blood (not recorded which). All receptors derive from a woman in her forties or fifties who had recovered from COVID-19.

The chain links TRBV6-5 to TRBJ2-7; tentatively, D is TRBD1 (5 bases). Germline CDR1 and CDR2: MNHEY and SVGAGI. V was trimmed by 5 bases and J by 0 bases, leaving 14 bases between them. The CDR3 has 15 residues. The CDR3 here is CASSPSQDSSYEQYF. As DNA, the CDR3 is TGTGCCAGCAGTCCCTCACAGGATAGCTCCTACGAGCAGTACTTC.

The gene calls are TRBV12-3 or TRBV12-4 and TRBJ1-4; possible D gene TRBD1, 5 bases. The CDR3 consists of 11 residues. With 6 bases removed from V and 8 bases from J, the gap between germline ends came to 7 bases. The CDR3 DNA is TGTGCCAGCAGCGGGGGGGAAAAACTGTTTTTT. Its translation: CASSGGEKLFF.

V and J are TRBV6-2 or TRBV6-3 and TRBJ2-3; 8 positions match TRBD2. Germline-derived CDR1 and CDR2 are MNHEY and SVGEGT. The ends lost 2 bases at V and 6 bases at J; junction bases unmatched: 16. The CDR3 extends over 18 amino acids. For the CDR3, the DNA is TGTGCCAGCAGTTACAACCCCGGTGGTAGCGGGGAGAGGGATACGCAGTATTTT. Amino acid sequence: CASSYNPGGSGERDTQYF.

CDR3 residues: CASSLGTTNRRDEQFF. The CDR3 DNA is TGTGCCAGCAGCTTAGGGACTACTAATCGCAGGGATGAGCAGTTCTTC. The chain combines TRBV11-3 with TRBJ2-1; the D gene is possibly TRBD2 (6 bases). V was pared by 1 base and J by 8 bases, with 18 bases between. The CDR3 sequence is 16 residues long. CDR1 and CDR2 (germline): SGHNT, YENEEA.

The CDR3 region is CASSPSGGQVEQFF. The DNA of the CDR3 is TGCGCCAGCAGCCCTAGCGGGGGGCAGGTTGAGCAGTTCTTC. The genes are TRBV5-1 and TRBJ2-1, with 11 nucleotides matching TRBD2. Germline CDR1 reads SGHRS; CDR2 reads YFSETQ. The trim removed 4 bases at V and 9 bases at J, leaving 6 bases unmatched. This CDR3 is 14 amino acids long.

The CDR3 DNA follows: TGTGCCAGCAGCTTAGGGACAGGGGGCGCCCAGCCCCAGCATTTT. Translated, it gives CASSLGTGGAQPQHF. The J gene is TRBJ1-5, the V gene TRBV7-2, with 11 positions matching TRBD1. V lost 1 base and J lost 7; bases outside the gene matches: 3. This CDR3 has 15 amino acids. Per the germline V gene, CDR1 is SGHTA and CDR2 is FQGNSA.

This clone was found a few times. The V and J genes are TRBV7-9 and TRBJ1-1; D unclear. This CDR3 has 14 residues. The V gene's germline CDR1 is SEHNR and CDR2 FQNEAQ (reference sequence). V was pared by 5 bases and J by 1 base, with 11 bases between. The CDR3 nucleotides read TGTGCCAGCAGCGGACGGACTGGGAACACTGAAGCTTTCTTT. This sequence encodes CASSGRTGNTEAFF.

The rearrangement links TRBV28 to TRBJ2-5; possible D gene TRBD1, 7 bases. Germline CDR1 is MDHEN and CDR2 is SYDVKM. V was pared by 5 bases and J by 1 base, with 14 bases between. The CDR3 sequence is 15 residues long. CDR3 nucleotide sequence: TGTGCCAGCAGTCGCCAGGGGGGAGCCCAAGAGACCCAGTACTTC. This encodes CASSRQGGAQETQYF.

This clone was seen only once. The chain joins TRBV5-6 to TRBJ2-3; D unclear. Trimming cost V 5 bases and J 0 bases, with 4 bases left between them. This CDR3 has 12 residues. Germline lookup yields CDR1 SGHDT and CDR2 YYEEEE. CDR3 residues: CASRSSTDTQYF. The CDR3 region has the DNA TGTGCCAGCAGGTCGAGCACAGATACGCAGTATTTT.

This rearrangement joins TRBV19 to TRBJ2-1, with D unclear. The germline gives CDR1 LNHDA, CDR2 SQIVND (reference sequence). The V gene lost 3 bases and the J gene lost 7 bases, with 19 bases spanning the gap. This CDR3 spans 16 amino acids. The CDR3, as DNA: TGTGCCAGTAGTATCCCCAAGGAGAGTCGAGGAAATGAGCAGTTCTTC. Its protein product is CASSIPKESRGNEQFF.

The chain carries TRBV2 and TRBJ2-7; 7 positions match TRBD1. This CDR3 spans 14 amino acids. Looked up from germline, CDR1 is SNHLY and CDR2 is FYNNEI. V lost 6 bases to trimming and J lost 4 bases; unmatched junction nucleotides: 9. In DNA form, the CDR3 reads TGTGCCAGCAGATCTCGACAGGGTGCTTACGAGCAGTACTTC. Protein sequence: CASRSRQGAYEQYF.

The CDR3 bases are TGTGCCAGCAGTTTATCGAGACGCGGGGGCTCCTACAATGAGCAGTTCTTC. It specifies CASSLSRRGGSYNEQFF. The chain links TRBV27 to TRBJ2-1, with TRBD2 identical over 7 bases. CDR3 length: 17 residues. J lost 0 bases, V lost 0 bases, and 5 bases had no gene match. The germline V gene encodes CDR1 MNHEY and CDR2 SMNVEV (reference sequence).

The rearrangement uses TRBV11-2 and TRBJ2-5, with D perhaps matching TRBD1 (5 bases). CDR1 is SGHAT, CDR2 FQNNGV, per germline. The CDR3 is made up of 14 amino acids. V was trimmed by 5 bases and J by 3 bases, leaving 13 bases between them. The CDR3, as DNA: TGTGCCAGCAGCACGCACTCAGGGAAAGAGACCCAGTACTTC. It specifies CASSTHSGKETQYF.

The chain couples TRBV3-1 (or the pseudogene TRBV3-2) to TRBJ2-1, with D tentatively TRBD1 (6 bases). V lost 4 bases, J lost 6 bases, and 19 bases lay in between. The CDR3 is 16 residues long. Germline V CDR1 and CDR2: LGHDT, YNNKEL (reference sequence). The CDR3 is CASSLGPQGFGNEQFF. The DNA for the CDR3 is TGTGCCAGCAGCCTCGGGCCACAGGGTTTTGGCAATGAGCAGTTCTTC.

V is TRBV7-5 and J is TRBJ1-1. TRBV7-5 is reported as a pseudogene. This CDR3 is 11 amino acids long. CDR3: CAGGFVTEAFF. CDR3 coding DNA: TGTGCCGGGGGGTTCGTCACTGAAGCTTTCTTT.

The V and J genes are TRBV28 and TRBJ2-7; D unresolved. V lost 6 bases and J 3 bases, leaving 12 bases between the germline ends. CDR1 and CDR2 from the germline V gene are MDHEN and SYDVKM. CDR3 length: 13 residues. Here the CDR3 reads CASSPARSYEQYF. The CDR3 DNA is TGTGCCAGCAGCCCCGCTCGGAGCTACGAGCAGTACTTC.

The J gene is TRBJ1-3, the V gene TRBV19; tentative D call: TRBD1 (5 bases). The CDR3 loop spans 14 amino acids. V was clipped by 5 bases and J by 1 base, with 9 bases between them. Germline CDR1 reads LNHDA; CDR2 reads SQIVND (reference sequence). CDR3 protein: CASSLQGSGNTIYF. Here the CDR3 DNA reads TGTGCCAGTAGTCTCCAGGGTTCTGGAAACACCATATATTTT.

The V and J genes are TRBV7-9 and TRBJ2-7; 11 nucleotides match TRBD2. The CDR3 covers 15 residues. V lost 7 bases to trimming and J lost 7 bases; unmatched junction nucleotides: 12. Per germline, CDR1 SEHNR and CDR2 FQNEAQ (reference sequence). The CDR3 sequence: CASKPELAGVKEQYF. In nucleotides, the CDR3 is TGTGCCAGCAAGCCCGAACTAGCGGGAGTTAAAGAGCAGTACTTC.

The rearrangement joins TRBV28 to TRBJ2-7; D is possibly TRBD1 (6 bases). CDR1 is MDHEN, CDR2 SYDVKM, per germline. Trimming removed 7 bases from V and 2 bases from J, with 21 bases in between. The CDR3 spans 16 residues. DNA for the CDR3: TGTGCCAGCACCCCTGACCCCCGACAGGCTACCTACGAGCAGTACTTC. Translation: CASTPDPRQATYEQYF.

The chain employs TRBV7-2 and TRBJ1-1, with D possibly being TRBD1 (5 bases). V was shortened by 5 bases and J by 5 bases, with 18 bases between the two germline ends. Germline-derived CDR1 and CDR2 are SGHTA and FQGNSA. The CDR3 consists of 15 residues. The CDR3 loop is CASSPNAQGWTEAFF. DNA of the CDR3: TGTGCCAGCAGCCCGAACGCCCAGGGTTGGACTGAAGCTTTCTTT.

J is TRBJ1-3 and V is TRBV7-2; TRBD1 matches at 7 bases. Germline V gene lookup returns CDR1 SGHTA and CDR2 FQGNSA. This CDR3 has 15 amino acids. V trimming: 1 base; J trimming: 5 bases; junction bases outside the gene matches: 5. Written as DNA, the CDR3 is TGTGCCAGCAGCTTAGTACTGGGACAGAGAAACACCATATATTTT. Amino acid sequence: CASSLVLGQRNTIYF.

J is TRBJ2-7 and V is TRBV7-2; TRBD2 is a possible D gene (6 bases). Germline-derived CDR1 and CDR2 are SGHTA and FQGNSA. The V and J ends lost 1 base and 6 bases respectively, with 10 bases between them. There are 13 residues in the CDR3. This CDR3 is CASSLGLGGEQYF. Written as DNA, the CDR3 is TGTGCCAGCAGCTTAGGGTTGGGGGGCGAGCAGTACTTC. Full variable domain (outside the CDR3, taken from reference TRBV7-2 and TRBJ2-7): GAGVSQSPSNKVTEKGKDVELRCDPISGHTALYWYRQSLGQGLEFLIYFQGNSAPDKSGLPSDRFSAERTGGSVSTLTIQRTQQEDSAVYLCASSLGLGGEQYFGPGTRLTVT.